This TCR beta chain appears in the sequencing data of a study of T cells in Graves' hyperthyroidism and ophthalmopathy. Study results and limitations: Most expanded thyroid clonotypes above 0.001 also appeared in blood.

From RNA transcripts, TCR beta CDR3 regions were amplified. Carried out on the TCR CDR3, a first-round RT-PCR used the HTBI primer set. TCRdb redid the calling of the multiplex PCR reads with MiXCR, one entry per CDR3 protein. This sample has fewer than 450,000 distinct CDR3 sequences, with under 20% found just once. Duration under 3 months, a NOSPECS grade of at least 4, and a Clinical Activity Score of at least 3 characterized the ophthalmopathy patients. Any patient presenting with uncontrolled infection, other autoimmune disease, pregnancy or lactation was left out. The CDR3 has 14 amino acids. V lost 5 bases and J lost 5, with 18 bases in between. The germline gives CDR1 DFQATT, CDR2 SNEGSKA (reference sequence). This clonotype was counted at least ten times. Its cognate antigen is unknown.

The sample was blood. The gene calls are TRBV20-1 and TRBJ2-5, with D perhaps matching TRBD1 or TRBD2 (6 bases each). This clonotype was sampled from a man between 18 and 29 years old with Graves' ophthalmopathy. In nucleotides, the CDR3 is TGCAGTGCTTGGGTCTGGCAGGGGAGGGAGACCCAGTACTTC. It yields the protein CSAWVWQGRETQYF.